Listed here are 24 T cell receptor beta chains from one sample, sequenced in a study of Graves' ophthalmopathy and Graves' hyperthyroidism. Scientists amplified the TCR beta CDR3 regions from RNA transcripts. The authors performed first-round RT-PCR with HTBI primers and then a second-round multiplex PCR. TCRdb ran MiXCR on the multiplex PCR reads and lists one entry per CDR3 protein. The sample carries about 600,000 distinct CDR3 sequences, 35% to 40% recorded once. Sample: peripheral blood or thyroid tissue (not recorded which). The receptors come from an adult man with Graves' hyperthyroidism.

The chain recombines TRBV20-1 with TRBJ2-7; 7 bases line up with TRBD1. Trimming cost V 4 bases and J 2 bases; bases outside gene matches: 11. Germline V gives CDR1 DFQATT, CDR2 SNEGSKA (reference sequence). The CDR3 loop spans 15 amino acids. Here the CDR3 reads CSAKGHRGRAYEQYF. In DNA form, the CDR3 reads TGCAGTGCTAAGGGCCACAGGGGACGGGCCTACGAGCAGTACTTC.

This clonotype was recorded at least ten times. This CDR3 reads CASSLGSSSTNEKLFF. CDR3 nucleotides: TGTGCCAGCAGCCTTGGGTCGTCGTCGACTAATGAAAAACTGTTTTTT. The V gene is TRBV11-1, the J gene TRBJ1-4, with no clear D. CDR3 length equals 16 residues. The V end lost 5 bases, the J end lost 2 bases, and 15 bases lay between the germline ends. CDR1 and CDR2 from the germline V gene are SGHAT and FQDESV (reference sequence).

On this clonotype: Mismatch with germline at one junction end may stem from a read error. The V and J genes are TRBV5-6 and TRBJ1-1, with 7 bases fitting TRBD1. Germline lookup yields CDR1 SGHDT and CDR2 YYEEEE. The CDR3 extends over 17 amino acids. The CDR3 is CVSSSEGQSWPNTEAFF. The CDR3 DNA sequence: TGTGTCAGCAGCTCTGAGGGACAGTCCTGGCCGAACACTGAAGCTTTCTTT.

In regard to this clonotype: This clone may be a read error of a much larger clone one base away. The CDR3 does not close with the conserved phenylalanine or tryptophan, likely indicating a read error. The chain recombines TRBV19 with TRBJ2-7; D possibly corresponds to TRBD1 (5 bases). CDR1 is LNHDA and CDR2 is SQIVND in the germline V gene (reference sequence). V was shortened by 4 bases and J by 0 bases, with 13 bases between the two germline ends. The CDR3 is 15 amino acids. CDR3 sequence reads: CASSTQGGASYEQYL. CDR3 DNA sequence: TGTGCCAGTAGTACCCAGGGTGGGGCCTCCTACGAGCAGTACCTC.

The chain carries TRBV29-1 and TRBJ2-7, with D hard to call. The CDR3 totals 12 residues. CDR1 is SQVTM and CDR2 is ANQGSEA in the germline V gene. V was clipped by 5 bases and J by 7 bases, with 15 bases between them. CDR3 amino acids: CSVSPTGNEQYF. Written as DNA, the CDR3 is TGCAGCGTTTCCCCGACTGGGAATGAGCAGTACTTC.

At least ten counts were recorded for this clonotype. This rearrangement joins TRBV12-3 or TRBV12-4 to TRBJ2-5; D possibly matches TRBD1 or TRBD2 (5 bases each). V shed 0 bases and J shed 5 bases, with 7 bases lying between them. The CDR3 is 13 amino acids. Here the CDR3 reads CASSLAGDETQYF. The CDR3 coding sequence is TGTGCCAGCAGTTTAGCGGGGGATGAGACCCAGTACTTC.

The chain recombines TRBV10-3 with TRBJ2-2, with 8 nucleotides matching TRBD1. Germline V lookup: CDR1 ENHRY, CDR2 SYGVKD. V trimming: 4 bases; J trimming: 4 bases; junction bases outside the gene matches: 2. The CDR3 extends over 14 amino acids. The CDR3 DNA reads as TGTGCCATCAGTGGGACAGGGTTCACCGGGGAGCTGTTTTTT. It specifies CAISGTGFTGELFF.

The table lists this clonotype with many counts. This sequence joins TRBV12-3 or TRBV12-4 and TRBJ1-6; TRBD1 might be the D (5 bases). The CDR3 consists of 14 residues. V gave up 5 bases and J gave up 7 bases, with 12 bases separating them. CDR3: CASSGQGGNSPLHF. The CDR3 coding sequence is TGTGCCAGCAGTGGGCAGGGAGGGAATTCACCCCTCCACTTT.

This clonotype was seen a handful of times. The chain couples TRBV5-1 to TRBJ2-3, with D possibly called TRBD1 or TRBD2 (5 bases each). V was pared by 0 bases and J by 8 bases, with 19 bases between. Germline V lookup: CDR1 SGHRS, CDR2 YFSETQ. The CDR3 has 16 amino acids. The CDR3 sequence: CASSLGGNYYDGTQYF. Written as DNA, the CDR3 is TGCGCCAGCAGCTTGGGGGGGAACTATTACGACGGTACGCAGTATTTT.

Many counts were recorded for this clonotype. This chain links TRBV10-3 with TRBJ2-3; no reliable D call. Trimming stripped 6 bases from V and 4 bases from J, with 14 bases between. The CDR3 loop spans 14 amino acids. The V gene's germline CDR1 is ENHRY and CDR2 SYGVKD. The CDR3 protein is CAIRDNDSPDTQYF. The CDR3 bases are TGTGCCATCAGGGATAACGATAGCCCAGATACGCAGTATTTT.

The CDR3 reads CAINTEAFF. The CDR3 coding sequence is TGTGCCATCAACACTGAAGCTTTCTTT. The J gene is TRBJ1-1, the V gene TRBV2; no clear D. The V gene's germline CDR1 is SNHLY and CDR2 FYNNEI. This CDR3 has 9 amino acids. Trimming left V 10 bases short and J 2 bases short, with 2 bases between.

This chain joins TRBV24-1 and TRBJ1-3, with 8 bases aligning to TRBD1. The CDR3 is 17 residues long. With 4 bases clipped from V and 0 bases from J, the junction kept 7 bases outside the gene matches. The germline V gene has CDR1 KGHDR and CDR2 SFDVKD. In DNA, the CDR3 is TGTGCCACCAGTGAGGCCGGGACAGGTGACTCTGGAAACACCATATATTTT. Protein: CATSEAGTGDSGNTIYF.

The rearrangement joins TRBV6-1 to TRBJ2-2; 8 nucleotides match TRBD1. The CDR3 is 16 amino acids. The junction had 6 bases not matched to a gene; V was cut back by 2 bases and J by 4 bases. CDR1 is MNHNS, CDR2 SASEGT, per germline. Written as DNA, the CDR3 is TGTGCCAGCAGTGAATATGACAGGGGAGGCACCGGGGAGCTGTTTTTT. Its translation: CASSEYDRGGTGELFF.

The CDR3 spells CSVRAGLGEQYF. The DNA of the CDR3 is TGCAGCGTCAGAGCGGGGTTGGGAGAGCAGTACTTC. The chain has TRBV29-1 and TRBJ2-7; TRBD2 agrees at 7 bases. The CDR3 is made up of 12 amino acids. V trimming: 6 bases; J trimming: 7 bases; junction bases outside the gene matches: 9. CDR1 SQVTM and CDR2 ANQGSEA come from the germline V gene.

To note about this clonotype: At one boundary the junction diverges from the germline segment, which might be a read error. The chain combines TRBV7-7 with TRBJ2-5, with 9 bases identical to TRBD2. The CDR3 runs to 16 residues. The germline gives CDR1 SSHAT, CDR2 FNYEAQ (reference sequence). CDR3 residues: CASSLGGLARQETQHF. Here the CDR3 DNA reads TGTGCTAGCAGCTTAGGAGGACTAGCGCGACAAGAGACCCAGCACTTC.

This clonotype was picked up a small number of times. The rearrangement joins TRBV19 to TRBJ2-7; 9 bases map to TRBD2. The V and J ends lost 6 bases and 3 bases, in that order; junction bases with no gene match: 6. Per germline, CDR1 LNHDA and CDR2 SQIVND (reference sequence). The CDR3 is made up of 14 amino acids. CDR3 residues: CASRLTSGDYEQYF. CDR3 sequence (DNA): TGTGCCAGTAGATTGACTAGCGGCGACTACGAGCAGTACTTC. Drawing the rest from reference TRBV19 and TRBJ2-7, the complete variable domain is DGGITQSPKYLFRKEGQNVTLSCEQNLNHDAMYWYRQDPGQGLRLIYYSQIVNDFQKGDIAEGYSVSREKKESFPLTVTSAQKNPTAFYLCASRLTSGDYEQYFGPGTRLTVT.

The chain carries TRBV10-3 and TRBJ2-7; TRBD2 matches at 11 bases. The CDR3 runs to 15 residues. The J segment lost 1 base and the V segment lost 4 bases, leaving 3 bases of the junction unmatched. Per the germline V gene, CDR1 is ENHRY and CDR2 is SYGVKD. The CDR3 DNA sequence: TGTGCCATCAGTGTCGCTAGCGGGAGGTCCTACGAGCAGTACTTC. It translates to CAISVASGRSYEQYF.

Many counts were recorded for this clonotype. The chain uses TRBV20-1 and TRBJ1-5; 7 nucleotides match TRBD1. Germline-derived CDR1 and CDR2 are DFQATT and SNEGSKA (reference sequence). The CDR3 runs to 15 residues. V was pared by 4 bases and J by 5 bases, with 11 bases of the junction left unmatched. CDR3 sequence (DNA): TGCAGTGCTATTCGAAACAGGGGTAGGGATCAGCCCCAGCATTTT. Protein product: CSAIRNRGRDQPQHF.

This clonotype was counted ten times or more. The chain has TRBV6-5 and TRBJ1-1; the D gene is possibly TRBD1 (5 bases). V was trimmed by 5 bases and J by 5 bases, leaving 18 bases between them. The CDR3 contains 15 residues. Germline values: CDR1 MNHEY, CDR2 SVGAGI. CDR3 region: CASSRPGQGGTEAFF. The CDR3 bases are TGTGCCAGCAGTCGCCCCGGGCAGGGTGGTACTGAAGCTTTCTTT.

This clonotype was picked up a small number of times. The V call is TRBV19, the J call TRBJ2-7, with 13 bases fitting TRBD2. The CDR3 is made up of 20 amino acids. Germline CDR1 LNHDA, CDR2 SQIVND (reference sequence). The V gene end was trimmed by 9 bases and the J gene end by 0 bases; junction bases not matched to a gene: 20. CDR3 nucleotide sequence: TGTGCCAGAGATGAGGTGTCTGAGGGACTAGCGGGATCTCGCTCCTACGAGCAGTACTTC. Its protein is CARDEVSEGLAGSRSYEQYF.

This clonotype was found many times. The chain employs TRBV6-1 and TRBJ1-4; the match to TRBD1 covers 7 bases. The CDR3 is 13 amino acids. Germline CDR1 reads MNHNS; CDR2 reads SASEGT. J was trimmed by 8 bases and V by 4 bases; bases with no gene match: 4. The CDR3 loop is CASSGQGIEKLFF. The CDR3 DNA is TGTGCCAGCAGTGGACAGGGTATCGAAAAACTGTTTTTT.

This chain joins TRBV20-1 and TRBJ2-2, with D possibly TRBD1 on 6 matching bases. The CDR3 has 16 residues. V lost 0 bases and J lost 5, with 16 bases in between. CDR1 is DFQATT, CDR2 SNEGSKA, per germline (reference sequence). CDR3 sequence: CSARDPAAGVTGELFF. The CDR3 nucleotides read TGCAGTGCTAGAGATCCGGCGGCAGGGGTAACCGGGGAGCTGTTTTTT.

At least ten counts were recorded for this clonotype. The CDR3, as DNA: TGCAGTGCTACGAACGTCAGACAGGAGGCTAATTCACCCCTCCACTTT. Encoded protein: CSATNVRQEANSPLHF. The gene calls are TRBV20-1 and TRBJ1-6, with a possible D match to TRBD1 (6 bases). Germline V gene sequence: CDR1 DFQATT, CDR2 SNEGSKA (reference sequence). Trimming took off 4 bases at V and 6 bases at J, with 19 bases between the two ends. This CDR3 contains 16 residues.

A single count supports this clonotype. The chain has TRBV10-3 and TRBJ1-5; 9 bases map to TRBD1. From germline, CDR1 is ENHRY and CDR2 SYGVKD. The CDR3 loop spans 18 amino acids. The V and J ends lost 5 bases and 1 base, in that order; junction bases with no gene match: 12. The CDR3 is CAISYSGQGRRSNQPQHF. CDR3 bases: TGTGCCATCAGTTATTCGGGACAGGGACGACGAAGCAATCAGCCCCAGCATTTT.